This TCR beta chain derives from a study of blood T cell repertoires in COVID-19. Study-level information: Donors in the United States, Italy and Spain gave samples during acute or convalescent COVID-19. T cells, B-cell-depleted T cells, or PBMCs supplied cDNA or gDNA.

Germline V gene sequence: CDR1 SEHNR, CDR2 FQNEAQ (reference sequence). Trimming took 5 bases from V and 5 from J, leaving 6 bases between them. This CDR3 has 11 amino acids. Here immunoSEQ multiplex PCR was the method, and the copy in TCRdb shows in-frame clones only, minus some. The sample lists approximately 100,000 clones, 87% occurring once. This sequence joins TRBV7-9 and TRBJ2-5; D is ambiguous. The TCR was taken from an older man with acute or convalescent COVID-19. The material sequenced was peripheral blood. The CDR3 DNA is TGTGCCAGCAGCCCAGTCGAGACCCAGTACTTC. It translates to CASSPVETQYF.